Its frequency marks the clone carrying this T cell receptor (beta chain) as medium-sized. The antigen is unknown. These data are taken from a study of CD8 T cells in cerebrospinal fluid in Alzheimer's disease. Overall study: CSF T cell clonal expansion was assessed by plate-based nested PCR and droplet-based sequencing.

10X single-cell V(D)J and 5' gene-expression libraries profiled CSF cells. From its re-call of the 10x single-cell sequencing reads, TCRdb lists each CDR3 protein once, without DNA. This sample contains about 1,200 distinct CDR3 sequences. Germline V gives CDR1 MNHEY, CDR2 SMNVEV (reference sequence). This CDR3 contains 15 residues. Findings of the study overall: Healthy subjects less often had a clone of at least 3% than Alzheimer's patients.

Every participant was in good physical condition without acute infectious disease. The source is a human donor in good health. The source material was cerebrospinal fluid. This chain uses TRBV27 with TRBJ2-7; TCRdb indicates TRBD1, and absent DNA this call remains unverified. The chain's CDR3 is CANNPGTGASYEQYF.